This T cell receptor beta chain was captured in a study of monozygotic twins with inflammatory bowel disease. TCRdb re-analyzed the 5' RACE reads; it lists each CDR3 protein once, without DNA. Recorded for this sample: 300,000 to 400,000 distinct CDR3 sequences. This CDR3 region has 13 residues. Germline V gene sequence: CDR1 MDHEN, CDR2 SYDVKM. Concerning this clonotype itself: Antigen specificity is unknown.

Study-level points and caveats: Repertoire likeness was no different across concordant and discordant twins, perhaps owing to restricted power. Differing T cell subtypes remained indistinguishable.

This receptor was identified in a human donor with ulcerative colitis or Crohn's disease, or a healthy co-twin of an affected twin (not recorded which). Specimen: blood. The V call is TRBV28, the J call TRBJ2-7; the D call from TCRdb, TRBD1, cannot be confirmed without DNA. CDR3 protein: CASRPGPDREQYF.